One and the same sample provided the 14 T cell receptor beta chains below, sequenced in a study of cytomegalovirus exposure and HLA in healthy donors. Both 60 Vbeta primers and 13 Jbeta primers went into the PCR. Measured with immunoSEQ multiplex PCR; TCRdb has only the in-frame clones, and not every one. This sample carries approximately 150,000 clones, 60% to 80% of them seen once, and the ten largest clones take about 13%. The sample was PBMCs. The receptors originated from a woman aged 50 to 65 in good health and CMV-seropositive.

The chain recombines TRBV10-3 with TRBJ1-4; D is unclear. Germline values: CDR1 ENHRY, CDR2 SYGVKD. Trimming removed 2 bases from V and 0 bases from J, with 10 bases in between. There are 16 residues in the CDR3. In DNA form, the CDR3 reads TGTGCCATCAGTGAGAGTTTGTCTACAACTAATGAAAAACTGTTTTTT. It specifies CAISESLSTTNEKLFF.

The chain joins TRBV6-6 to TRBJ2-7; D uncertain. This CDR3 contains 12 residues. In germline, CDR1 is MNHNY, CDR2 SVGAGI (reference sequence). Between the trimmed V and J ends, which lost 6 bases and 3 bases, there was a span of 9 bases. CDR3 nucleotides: TGTGCCAGCAGCGACACCCTCTACGAGCAGTACTTC. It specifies CASSDTLYEQYF.

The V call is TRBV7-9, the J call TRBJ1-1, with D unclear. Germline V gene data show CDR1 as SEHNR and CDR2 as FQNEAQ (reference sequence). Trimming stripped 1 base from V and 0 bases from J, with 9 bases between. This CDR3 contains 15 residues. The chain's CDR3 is CASSLVIPMNTEAFF. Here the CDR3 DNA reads TGTGCCAGCAGCTTAGTAATTCCTATGAACACTGAAGCTTTCTTT.

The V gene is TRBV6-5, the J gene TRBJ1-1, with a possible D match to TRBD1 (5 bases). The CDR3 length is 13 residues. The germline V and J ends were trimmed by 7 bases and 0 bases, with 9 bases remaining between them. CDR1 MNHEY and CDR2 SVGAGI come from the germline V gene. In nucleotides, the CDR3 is TGTGCCAGCAAGGACACAATGAACACTGAAGCTTTCTTT. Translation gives CASKDTMNTEAFF.

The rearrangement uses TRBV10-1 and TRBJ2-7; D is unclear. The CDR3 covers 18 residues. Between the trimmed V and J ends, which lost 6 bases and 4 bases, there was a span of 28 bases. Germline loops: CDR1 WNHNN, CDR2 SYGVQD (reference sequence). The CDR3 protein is CASSLRRRPASFGYEQYF. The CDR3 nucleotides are TGCGCCAGCAGCCTCCGGCGGCGACCTGCGTCATTTGGTTACGAGCAGTACTTC.

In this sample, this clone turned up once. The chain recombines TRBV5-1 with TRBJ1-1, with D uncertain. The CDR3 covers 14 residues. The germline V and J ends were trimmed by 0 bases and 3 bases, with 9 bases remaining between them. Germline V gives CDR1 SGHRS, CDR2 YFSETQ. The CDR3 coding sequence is TGCGCCAGCAGCTTGGCGGCGGCGGACACTGAAGCTTTCTTT. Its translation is CASSLAAADTEAFF.

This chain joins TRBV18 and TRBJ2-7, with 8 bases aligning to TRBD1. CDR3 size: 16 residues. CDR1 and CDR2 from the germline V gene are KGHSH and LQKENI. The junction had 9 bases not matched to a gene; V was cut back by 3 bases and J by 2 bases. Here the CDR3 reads CASSPRTGSQAYEQYF. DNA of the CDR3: TGTGCCAGCTCACCGAGGACAGGGAGTCAAGCCTACGAGCAGTACTTC.

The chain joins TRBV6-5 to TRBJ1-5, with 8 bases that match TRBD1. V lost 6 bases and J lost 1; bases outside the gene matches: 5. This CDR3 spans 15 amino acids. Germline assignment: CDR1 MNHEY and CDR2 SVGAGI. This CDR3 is CASRWTGSSNQPQHF. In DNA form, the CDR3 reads TGTGCCAGCAGGTGGACAGGGTCGAGCAATCAGCCCCAGCATTTT.

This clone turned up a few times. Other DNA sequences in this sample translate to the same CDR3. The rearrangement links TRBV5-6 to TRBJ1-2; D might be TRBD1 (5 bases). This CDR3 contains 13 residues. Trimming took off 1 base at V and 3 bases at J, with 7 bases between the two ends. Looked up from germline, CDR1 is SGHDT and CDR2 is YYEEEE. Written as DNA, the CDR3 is TGTGCCAGCAGCTTGCAAGGGGACTATGGCTACACCTTC. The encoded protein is CASSLQGDYGYTF. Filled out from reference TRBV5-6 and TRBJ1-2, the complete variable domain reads DAGVTQSPTHLIKTRGQQVTLRCSPKSGHDTVSWYQQALGQGPQFIFQYYEEEERQRGNFPDRFSGHQFPNYSSELNVNALLLGDSALYLCASSLQGDYGYTFGSGTRLTVV.

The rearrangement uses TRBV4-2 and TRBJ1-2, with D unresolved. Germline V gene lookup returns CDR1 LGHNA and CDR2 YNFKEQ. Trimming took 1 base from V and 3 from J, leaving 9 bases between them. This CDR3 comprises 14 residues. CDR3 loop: CASSQVADYYGYTF. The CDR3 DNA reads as TGTGCCAGCAGCCAAGTCGCAGACTACTATGGCTACACCTTC.

CDR3 loop: CASSTLTSGQETQYF. CDR3 in DNA: TGTGCCAGCAGTACTCTTACTAGCGGACAAGAGACCCAGTACTTC. The rearrangement links TRBV2 to TRBJ2-5; 8 bases match TRBD2. CDR1 and CDR2 (germline): SNHLY, FYNNEI. V trimming: 5 bases; J trimming: 2 bases; junction bases outside the gene matches: 7. The CDR3 runs to 15 residues.

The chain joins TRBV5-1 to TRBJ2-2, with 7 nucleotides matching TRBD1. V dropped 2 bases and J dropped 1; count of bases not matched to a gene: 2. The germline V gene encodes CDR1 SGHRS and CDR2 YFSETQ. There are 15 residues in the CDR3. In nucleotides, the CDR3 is TGCGCCAGCAGCTTCGACAGGGTGAACACCGGGGAGCTGTTTTTT. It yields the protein CASSFDRVNTGELFF.

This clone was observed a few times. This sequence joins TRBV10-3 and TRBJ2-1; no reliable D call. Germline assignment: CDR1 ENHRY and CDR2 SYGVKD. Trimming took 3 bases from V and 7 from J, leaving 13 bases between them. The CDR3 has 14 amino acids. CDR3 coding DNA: TGTGCCATCAGTGAACGGTCCATCGCAAATGAGCAGTTCTTC. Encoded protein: CAISERSIANEQFF.

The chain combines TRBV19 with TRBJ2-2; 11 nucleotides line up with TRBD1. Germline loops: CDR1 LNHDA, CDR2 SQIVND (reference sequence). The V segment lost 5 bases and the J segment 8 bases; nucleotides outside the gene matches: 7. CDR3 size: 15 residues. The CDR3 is CASSSRTGGVGELFF. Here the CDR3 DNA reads TGTGCCAGTAGTTCACGGACAGGGGGCGTTGGGGAGCTGTTTTTT.